A selection of T cell receptor beta chains follows, all from one sample in a study of radiotherapy plus CTLA-4 blockade in lung cancer. The data were produced by immunoSEQ multiplex PCR, yet TCRdb's version contains in-frame clones alone and is incomplete. Altogether about 67,000 clones are present, more than 70% being singletons, with the ten largest covering roughly 15%. The input for sequencing was peripheral blood, taken from a patient treated with radiotherapy plus ipilimumab. The receptors here all came from a human donor with non-small cell lung cancer whose response to radiotherapy plus ipilimumab could not be evaluated. Some clones in this sample may be carry-over from other donors' samples. The CDR3 runs from the conserved cysteine through the conserved F or W. A D gene is named only where the DNA matches it firmly. Size is stated for part of the rows, as once, few or many counts, or as a class when the clone is expanded.

D gene,V gene,J gene,clone size,CDR3 protein,CDR3 DNA
NA,TRBV5-4,TRBJ2-6,few,CASSLGQAGANVLTF,TGTGCCAGCAGCTTGGGCCAGGCTGGGGCCAACGTCCTGACTTTC
NA,TRBV5-3,TRBJ2-3,NA,CAPGGADTQYF,TGTGCCCCTGGGGGGGCGGATACGCAGTATTTT
TRBD1,TRBV10-2,TRBJ1-1,NA,CASTGGIAEAFF,TGCGCCAGTACAGGGGGGATAGCTGAAGCTTTCTTT
TRBD2,TRBV11-2,TRBJ2-1,NA,CASSSTSGGANEQFF,TGTGCCAGCAGCTCGACTAGCGGGGGGGCAAATGAGCAGTTCTTC
TRBD1,TRBV4-2,TRBJ2-1,NA,CASSQVRGSLDNEQFF,TGTGCCAGCAGCCAAGTCAGGGGGTCTCTCGACAATGAGCAGTTCTTC
TRBD2,TRBV28,TRBJ2-3,few,CASSLFPMTSGGTDTQYF,TGTGCCAGCAGTTTATTTCCGATGACTAGCGGGGGAACAGATACGCAGTATTTT
TRBD2,TRBV28,TRBJ2-3,NA,CASSLSLAGGPADTQYF,TGTGCCAGCAGTTTATCGCTAGCGGGGGGGCCGGCAGATACGCAGTATTTT
TRBD1,TRBV27,TRBJ2-7,NA,CASRMGGTGIYEQYF,TGTGCCAGCAGGATGGGGGGGACAGGGATTTACGAGCAGTACTTC
NA,TRBV5-1,TRBJ2-2,NA,CASSLASTGELFF,TGCGCCAGCAGCTTGGCCAGCACCGGGGAGCTGTTTTTT
NA,TRBV18,TRBJ1-1,few,CASGLQGNTEAFF,TGTGCCAGCGGGCTCCAGGGAAACACTGAAGCTTTCTTT
NA,TRBV6-5,TRBJ2-7,once,CASSTSGRTYEQYF,NA